This TCR beta chain was captured by sequencing in a study of PD-1 blockade in classical Hodgkin lymphoma. On this clone itself: Its antigen is unknown.

All trial patients relapsed after autologous stem cell transplantation. Profiled with immunoSEQ multiplex PCR; TCRdb holds only in-frame clones, not every one. The data show 100,000 to 120,000 clones, about 88% seen once. CDR1 is SGHNT, CDR2 YENEEA, per germline. V shed 5 bases and J shed 5 bases, with 18 bases lying between them. The CDR3 loop spans 16 amino acids. The study's findings and limits: Complete responders matched newly diagnosed patients in baseline diversity. CD4+ TCR diversity climbed significantly by C4D1, unlike CD8+ TCR diversity.

The sample here was peripheral blood mononuclear cells (PBMCs), taken before the second cycle of nivolumab. The receptor's source is a human donor with classical Hodgkin lymphoma. The chain employs TRBV11-3 and TRBJ2-2; possible D gene TRBD1, 6 bases. CDR3 bases: TGTGCCAGCAGCAACCGACAGGCGACGTCAACCGGGGAGCTGTTTTTT. Its translation is CASSNRQATSTGELFF. The full variable domain, its missing parts supplied by reference TRBV11-3 and TRBJ2-2, is EAGVVQSPRYKIIEKKQPVAFWCNPISGHNTLYWYLQNLGQGPELLIRYENEEAVDDSQLPKDRFSAERLKGVDSTLKIQPAELGDSAVYLCASSNRQATSTGELFFGEGSRLTVL.